The 16 T cell receptor beta chains listed next were all sequenced from one sample in a study of blood T cell repertoires in COVID-19. Assay: immunoSEQ multiplex PCR; the TCRdb copy retains only in-frame clones and omits some. This table has 400,000 to 500,000 clones, roughly 90% appearing once. Sample: PBMCs or T cells enriched from blood (not recorded which). These receptors were obtained from a woman between 40 and 55 years old who had recovered from COVID-19.

The chain is built from TRBV7-9 and TRBJ1-4; possible D gene TRBD1, 6 bases. Germline assignment: CDR1 SEHNR and CDR2 FQNEAQ (reference sequence). The CDR3 is 16 residues long. V was pared by 4 bases and J by 0 bases, with 12 bases between. The CDR3 nucleotides are TGTGCCAGCAGCTCCCCACAGGGTGCAACTAATGAAAAACTGTTTTTT. This translates into CASSSPQGATNEKLFF. Drawing the rest from reference TRBV7-9 and TRBJ1-4, the complete variable domain is DTGVSQNPRHKITKRGQNVTFRCDPISEHNRLYWYRQTLGQGPEFLTYFQNEAQLEKSRLLSDRFSAERPKGSFSTLEIQRTEQGDSAMYLCASSSPQGATNEKLFFGSGTQLSVL.

The CDR3 spells CASSFLPDKDYEQYF. DNA of the CDR3: TGCGCCAGCAGCTTCTTACCTGACAAGGACTACGAGCAGTACTTC. The V and J genes are TRBV5-1 and TRBJ2-7; D is unclear. V lost 2 bases, J lost 3 bases, and 15 bases lay in between. Germline V lookup: CDR1 SGHRS, CDR2 YFSETQ. The CDR3 contains 15 residues.

This clone was observed a handful of times. CDR3 sequence (DNA): TGCGCCAGCAGCTTGGAGTCACCAGGATGGCCCCAGCATTTT. It is translated as CASSLESPGWPQHF. The V and J genes are TRBV5-1 and TRBJ1-5; D call uncertain. There are 14 residues in the CDR3. V was shortened by 0 bases and J by 9 bases, with 13 bases between the two germline ends. The V gene's germline CDR1 is SGHRS and CDR2 YFSETQ.

V and J are TRBV19 and TRBJ2-1; 8 bases align to TRBD2. V shed 3 bases, J shed 5 bases, and the junction held 6 bases outside the gene matches. Germline assignment: CDR1 LNHDA and CDR2 SQIVND (reference sequence). There are 15 residues in the CDR3. The CDR3 protein is CASSIPAGAHNEQFF. CDR3 nucleotide sequence: TGTGCCAGTAGTATCCCAGCGGGAGCCCACAATGAGCAGTTCTTC.

The chain is built from TRBV7-2 and TRBJ1-4; TRBD1 aligns across 10 bases. The CDR3 extends over 19 amino acids. Germline CDR1 SGHTA, CDR2 FQGNSA. V shed 4 bases and J 0 bases; nucleotides not matched to a gene: 11. CDR3 DNA sequence: TGTGCCAGCAGCTCATTCTGGACAGGGGGTAATCCAACTAATGAAAAACTGTTTTTT. Its protein product is CASSSFWTGGNPTNEKLFF.

V is TRBV6-5 and J is TRBJ2-7; 8 bases agree with TRBD1. V lost 4 bases to trimming and J lost 4 bases; unmatched junction nucleotides: 3. CDR1 MNHEY and CDR2 SVGAGI come from the germline V gene. The CDR3 contains 13 residues. As DNA, the CDR3 is TGTGCCAGCAGTTTACAGGGGGGTTACGAGCAGTACTTC. It translates to CASSLQGGYEQYF.

The chain recombines TRBV7-2 with TRBJ2-7; no firm D call. The germline CDR1 and CDR2 sequences are SGHTA and FQGNSA. V was clipped by 8 bases and J by 6 bases, with 14 bases between them. This CDR3 comprises 12 residues. The CDR3 reads CASSEYPGEQYF. The CDR3 nucleotides read TGTGCCAGCTCCGAGTATCCCGGCGAGCAGTACTTC. Based on the CDR3 plus reference TRBV7-2 and TRBJ2-7, the full variable domain is GAGVSQSPSNKVTEKGKDVELRCDPISGHTALYWYRQSLGQGLEFLIYFQGNSAPDKSGLPSDRFSAERTGGSVSTLTIQRTQQEDSAVYLCASSEYPGEQYFGPGTRLTVT.

The V call is TRBV24-1, the J call TRBJ2-1; 13 bases line up with TRBD2. In germline, CDR1 is KGHDR, CDR2 SFDVKD. V was pared by 4 bases and J by 6 bases, with 14 bases of the junction left unmatched. The CDR3 is 19 residues long. The CDR3 loop reads CATSDPISTSGREGNEQFF. As DNA, the CDR3 is TGTGCCACCAGTGACCCTATATCAACTAGCGGGAGGGAGGGCAATGAGCAGTTCTTC.

V and J are TRBV10-2 and TRBJ2-7, with D possibly being TRBD2 (6 bases). The germline CDR1 and CDR2 sequences are WSHSY and SAAADI. V dropped 3 bases and J dropped 1 base, with 13 bases sitting between them. This CDR3 spans 15 amino acids. The CDR3 DNA sequence: TGCGCCAGCAGTGAAGGGGACTTGATTTCCTACGAGCAGTACTTC. Encoded protein: CASSEGDLISYEQYF.

The chain recombines TRBV14 with TRBJ2-7, with D possibly TRBD2 on 6 matching bases. The germline V and J ends were trimmed by 0 bases and 5 bases, with 11 bases remaining between them. The CDR3 sequence is 14 residues long. Germline V lookup: CDR1 SGHDN, CDR2 FVKESK. The chain's CDR3 is CASSQDGRGNEQYF. The DNA for the CDR3 is TGTGCCAGCAGCCAAGACGGGAGAGGCAACGAGCAGTACTTC.

The rearrangement uses TRBV19 and TRBJ1-4; D not certain. Germline V CDR1 and CDR2: LNHDA, SQIVND (reference sequence). There are 14 residues in the CDR3. Trimming removed 9 bases from V and 0 bases from J, with 11 bases in between. CDR3 nucleotide sequence: TGTGCCAGCTCAAAGCCTGCAACTAATGAAAAACTGTTTTTT. Translation gives CASSKPATNEKLFF.

The J gene is TRBJ2-2, the V gene TRBV19, with D uncertain. The CDR3 totals 17 residues. V lost 4 bases and J lost 0, with 15 bases in between. Germline V CDR1 and CDR2: LNHDA, SQIVND (reference sequence). The DNA of the CDR3 is TGTGCCAGTAGTACCCTGAAAGGAGAAACGAACACCGGGGAGCTGTTTTTT. Residues: CASSTLKGETNTGELFF.

The chain combines TRBV4-1 with TRBJ1-2; D might be TRBD1 (6 bases). The length of the CDR3 is 18 residues. The germline V gene has CDR1 MGHRA and CDR2 YSYEKL. V gave up 0 bases and J gave up 2 bases, with 19 bases separating them. CDR3 sequence: CASSQEGLGQGMNYGYTF. CDR3 sequence (DNA): TGCGCCAGCAGCCAAGAAGGGCTGGGCCAGGGGATGAACTATGGCTACACCTTC.

This sequence joins TRBV5-1 and TRBJ2-5, with TRBD1 matching over 7 bases. Germline CDR1 is SGHRS and CDR2 is YFSETQ. V lost 7 bases, J lost 2 bases, and 5 bases stayed unmatched. This CDR3 is built from 13 residues. The CDR3 DNA reads TGCGCCAGCCGAGAGGGGGCACAAGAGACCCAGTACTTC. The encoded protein is CASREGAQETQYF.

This clone showed up just a few times. This sequence joins TRBV11-2 and TRBJ2-3; no clear D. Deletions cut 4 bases from V and 4 bases from J, with 3 bases between. This CDR3 region has 11 residues. Germline V gene sequence: CDR1 SGHAT, CDR2 FQNNGV. The CDR3 DNA sequence: TGTGCCAGCAGCTCCTCAGATACGCAGTATTTT. This translates into CASSSSDTQYF.

This clone occurred once. CDR3 amino acids: CASSLFVREGYTF. The CDR3 coding sequence is TGTGCCAGCAGCTTATTCGTCCGCGAAGGCTACACCTTC. The genes are TRBV7-2 and TRBJ1-2; the D is unclear. Trimming removed 2 bases at V and 8 bases at J, with 12 bases between. This CDR3 has 13 residues. Germline CDR1 reads SGHTA; CDR2 reads FQGNSA.